This is a list of T cell receptor beta chains from one sample in a study of blood T cell repertoires in COVID-19. Method: immunoSEQ multiplex PCR; TCRdb's copy keeps in-frame clones and lacks some. This sample yields about 120,000 clones, of which around three quarters are seen a single time; 4% belongs to the top ten. The sample consisted of peripheral blood. These receptors were obtained from a woman older than 75 with acute or convalescent COVID-19. Each CDR3 is given without its conserved first and last residue. Clone size is not always given. Where it is, it says once, few, many or a class for expanded clones.

len: 12
v_gene: TRBV5-1
abundance: few
CDR3aa: ASSLGGNQETQY

len: 14
v_gene: TRBV6-5
abundance: NA
CDR3aa: ASSYRSGVSVFEAF

len: 13
v_gene: TRBV7-2
abundance: NA
CDR3aa: ASSYRGPNTGELF

len: 13
v_gene: TRBV5-6
abundance: NA
CDR3aa: ASSLEGSYNSPLH

len: 13
v_gene: TRBV4-3
abundance: many
CDR3aa: ASSQDRGGWNGYT

len: 14
v_gene: TRBV5-6
abundance: NA
CDR3aa: ASRFGAVESGGELF

len: 11
v_gene: TRBV20-1
abundance: few
CDR3aa: SASQGANTEAF

len: 15
v_gene: TRBV4-1
abundance: NA
CDR3aa: ASSPGLAGVRTGELF

len: 10
v_gene: TRBV30
abundance: NA
CDR3aa: AWSAGFTEAF

len: 14
v_gene: TRBV5-6
abundance: NA
CDR3aa: ASSLDPTGTFGKLF